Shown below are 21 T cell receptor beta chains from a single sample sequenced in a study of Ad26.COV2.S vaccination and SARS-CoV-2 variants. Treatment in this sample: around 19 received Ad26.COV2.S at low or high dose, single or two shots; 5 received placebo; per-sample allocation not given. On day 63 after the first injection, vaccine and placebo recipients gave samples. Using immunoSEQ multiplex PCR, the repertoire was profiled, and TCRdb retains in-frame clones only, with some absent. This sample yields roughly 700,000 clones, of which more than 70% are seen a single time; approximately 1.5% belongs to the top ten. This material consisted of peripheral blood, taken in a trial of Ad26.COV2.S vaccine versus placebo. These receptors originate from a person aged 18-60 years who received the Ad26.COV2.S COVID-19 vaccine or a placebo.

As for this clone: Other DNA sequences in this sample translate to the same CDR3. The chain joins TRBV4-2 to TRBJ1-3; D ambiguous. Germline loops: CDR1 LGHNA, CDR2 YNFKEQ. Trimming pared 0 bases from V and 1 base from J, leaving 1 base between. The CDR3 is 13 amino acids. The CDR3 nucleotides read TGTGCCAGCAGCCAAGATTCTGGAAACACCATATATTTT. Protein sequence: CASSQDSGNTIYF.

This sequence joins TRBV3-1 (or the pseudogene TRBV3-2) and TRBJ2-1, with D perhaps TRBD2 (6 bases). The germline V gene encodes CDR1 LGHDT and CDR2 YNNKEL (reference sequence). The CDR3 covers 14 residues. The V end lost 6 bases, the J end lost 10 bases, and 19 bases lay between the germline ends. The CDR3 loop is CASSSQGPRGEQFF. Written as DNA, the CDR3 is TGTGCCAGCAGTTCTCAGGGACCCCGGGGGGAGCAGTTCTTC.

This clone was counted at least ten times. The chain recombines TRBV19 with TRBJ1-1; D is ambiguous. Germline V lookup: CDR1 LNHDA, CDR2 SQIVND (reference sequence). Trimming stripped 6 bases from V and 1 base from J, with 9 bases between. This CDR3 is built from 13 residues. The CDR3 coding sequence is TGTGCCAGTAGCCCGGGCCAGAACACTGAAGCTTTCTTT. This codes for CASSPGQNTEAFF. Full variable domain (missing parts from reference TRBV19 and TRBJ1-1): DGGITQSPKYLFRKEGQNVTLSCEQNLNHDAMYWYRQDPGQGLRLIYYSQIVNDFQKGDIAEGYSVSREKKESFPLTVTSAQKNPTAFYLCASSPGQNTEAFFGQGTRLTVV.

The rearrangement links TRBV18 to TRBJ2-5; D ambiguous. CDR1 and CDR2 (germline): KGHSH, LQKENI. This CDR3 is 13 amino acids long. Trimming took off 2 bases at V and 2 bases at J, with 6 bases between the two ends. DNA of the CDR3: TGTGCCAGCTCACCATTCGCACAAGAGACCCAGTACTTC. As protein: CASSPFAQETQYF.

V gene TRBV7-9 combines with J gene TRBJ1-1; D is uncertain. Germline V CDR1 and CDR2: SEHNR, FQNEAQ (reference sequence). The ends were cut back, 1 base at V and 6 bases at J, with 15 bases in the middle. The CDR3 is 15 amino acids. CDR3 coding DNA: TGTGCCAGCAGCTTAGTGGAGACAAGGGCCCCTGAAGCTTTCTTT. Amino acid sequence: CASSLVETRAPEAFF.

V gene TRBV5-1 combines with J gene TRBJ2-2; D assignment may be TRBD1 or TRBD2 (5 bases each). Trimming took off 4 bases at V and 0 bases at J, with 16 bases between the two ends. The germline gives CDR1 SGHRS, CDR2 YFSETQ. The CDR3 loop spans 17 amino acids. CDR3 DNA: TGCGCCAGCAGCGTATTTGCCGGGACGACGAACACCGGGGAGCTGTTTTTT. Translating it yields CASSVFAGTTNTGELFF.

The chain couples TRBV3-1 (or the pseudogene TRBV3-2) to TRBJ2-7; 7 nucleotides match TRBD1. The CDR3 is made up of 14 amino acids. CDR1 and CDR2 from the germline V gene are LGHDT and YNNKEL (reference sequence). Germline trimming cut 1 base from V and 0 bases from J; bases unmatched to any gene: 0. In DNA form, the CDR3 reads TGTGCCAGCAGCCAAGGGGACAGCTCCTACGAGCAGTACTTC. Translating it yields CASSQGDSSYEQYF.

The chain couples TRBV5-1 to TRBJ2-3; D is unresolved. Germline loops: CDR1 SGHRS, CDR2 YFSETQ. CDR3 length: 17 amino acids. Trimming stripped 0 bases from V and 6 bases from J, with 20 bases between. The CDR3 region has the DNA TGCGCCAGCAGCTTGGCCCAGACGTCCCACACCTCCGATACGCAGTATTTT. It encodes CASSLAQTSHTSDTQYF. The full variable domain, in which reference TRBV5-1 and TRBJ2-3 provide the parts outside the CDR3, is KAGVTQTPRYLIKTRGQQVTLSCSPISGHRSVSWYQQTPGQGLQFLFEYFSETQRNKGNFPGRFSGRQFSNSRSEMNVSTLELGDSALYLCASSLAQTSHTSDTQYFGPGTRLTVL.

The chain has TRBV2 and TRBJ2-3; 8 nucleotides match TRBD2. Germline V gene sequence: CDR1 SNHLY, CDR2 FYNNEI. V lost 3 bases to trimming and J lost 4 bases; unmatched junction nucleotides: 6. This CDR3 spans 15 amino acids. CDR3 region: CASSDSGRGSDTQYF. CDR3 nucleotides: TGTGCCAGCAGTGACAGCGGGAGAGGCTCAGATACGCAGTATTTT. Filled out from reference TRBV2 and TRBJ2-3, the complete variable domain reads EPEVTQTPSHQVTQMGQEVILRCVPISNHLYFYWYRQILGQKVEFLVSFYNNEISEKSEIFDDQFSVERPDGSNFTLKIRSTKLEDSAMYFCASSDSGRGSDTQYFGPGTRLTVL.

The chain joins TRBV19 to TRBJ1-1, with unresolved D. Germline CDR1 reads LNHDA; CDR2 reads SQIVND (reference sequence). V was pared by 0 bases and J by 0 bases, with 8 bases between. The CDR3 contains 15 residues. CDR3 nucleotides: TGTGCCAGTAGTATAGACCCGAACGTGAACACTGAAGCTTTCTTT. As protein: CASSIDPNVNTEAFF.

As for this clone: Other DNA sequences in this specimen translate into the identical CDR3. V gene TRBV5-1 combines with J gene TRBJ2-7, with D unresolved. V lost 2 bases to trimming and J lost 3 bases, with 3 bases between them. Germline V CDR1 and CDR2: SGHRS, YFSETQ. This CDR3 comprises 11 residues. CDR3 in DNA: TGCGCCAGCAGCTTAGGCTACGAGCAGTACTTC. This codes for CASSLGYEQYF.

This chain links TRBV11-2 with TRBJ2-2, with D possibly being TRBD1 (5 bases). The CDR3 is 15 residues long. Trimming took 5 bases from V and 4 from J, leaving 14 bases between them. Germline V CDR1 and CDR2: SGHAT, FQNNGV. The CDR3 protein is CASSPQGALTGELFF. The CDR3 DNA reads TGTGCCAGCAGCCCCCAAGGGGCTCTCACCGGGGAGCTGTTTTTT.

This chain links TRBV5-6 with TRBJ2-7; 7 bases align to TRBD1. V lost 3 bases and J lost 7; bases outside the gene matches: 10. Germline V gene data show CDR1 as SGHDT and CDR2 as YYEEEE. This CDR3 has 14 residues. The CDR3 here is CASSSGQVVGEQYF. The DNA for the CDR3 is TGTGCCAGCAGCTCTGGACAGGTCGTCGGGGAGCAGTACTTC. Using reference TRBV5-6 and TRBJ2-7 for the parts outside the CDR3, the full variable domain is DAGVTQSPTHLIKTRGQQVTLRCSPKSGHDTVSWYQQALGQGPQFIFQYYEEEERQRGNFPDRFSGHQFPNYSSELNVNALLLGDSALYLCASSSGQVVGEQYFGPGTRLTVT.

The CDR3 coding sequence is TGTGCCAGCAGCCCGGGCGAGACAGGGAACTTCAATCAGCCCCAGCATTTT. Its protein is CASSPGETGNFNQPQHF. The chain links TRBV3-1 (or the pseudogene TRBV3-2) to TRBJ1-5, with 7 bases aligning to TRBD1. This CDR3 is built from 17 residues. The germline CDR1 and CDR2 sequences are LGHDT and YNNKEL (reference sequence). J lost 3 bases, V lost 4 bases, and 12 bases had no gene match.

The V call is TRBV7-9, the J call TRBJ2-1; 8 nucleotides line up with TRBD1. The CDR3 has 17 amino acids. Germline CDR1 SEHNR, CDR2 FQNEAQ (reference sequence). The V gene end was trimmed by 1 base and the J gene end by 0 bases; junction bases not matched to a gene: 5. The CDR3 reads CASSLEVTGDSYNEQFF. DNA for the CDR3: TGTGCCAGCAGCTTAGAGGTGACAGGGGACTCCTACAATGAGCAGTTCTTC.

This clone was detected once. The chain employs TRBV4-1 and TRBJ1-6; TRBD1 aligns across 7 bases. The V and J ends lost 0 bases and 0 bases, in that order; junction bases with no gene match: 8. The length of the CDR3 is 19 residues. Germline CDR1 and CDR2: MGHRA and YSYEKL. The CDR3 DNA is TGCGCCAGCAGCCAAGAATATACAGGGGCAAGCTCCTATAATTCACCCCTCCACTTT. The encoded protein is CASSQEYTGASSYNSPLHF.

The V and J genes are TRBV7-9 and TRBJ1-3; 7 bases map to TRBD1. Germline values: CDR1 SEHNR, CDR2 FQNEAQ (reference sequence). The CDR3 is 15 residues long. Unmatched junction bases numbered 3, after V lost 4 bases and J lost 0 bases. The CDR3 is CASSSRGYSGNTIYF. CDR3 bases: TGTGCCAGCAGCTCCAGGGGGTACTCTGGAAACACCATATATTTT. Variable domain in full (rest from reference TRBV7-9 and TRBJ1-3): DTGVSQNPRHKITKRGQNVTFRCDPISEHNRLYWYRQTLGQGPEFLTYFQNEAQLEKSRLLSDRFSAERPKGSFSTLEIQRTEQGDSAMYLCASSSRGYSGNTIYFGEGSWLTVV.

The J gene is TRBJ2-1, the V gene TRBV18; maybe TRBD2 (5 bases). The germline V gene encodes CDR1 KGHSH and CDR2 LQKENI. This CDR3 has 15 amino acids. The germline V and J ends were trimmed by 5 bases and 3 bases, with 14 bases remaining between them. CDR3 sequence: CASSSRGSNYNEQFF. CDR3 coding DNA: TGTGCCAGCTCATCTCGGGGAAGCAACTACAATGAGCAGTTCTTC.

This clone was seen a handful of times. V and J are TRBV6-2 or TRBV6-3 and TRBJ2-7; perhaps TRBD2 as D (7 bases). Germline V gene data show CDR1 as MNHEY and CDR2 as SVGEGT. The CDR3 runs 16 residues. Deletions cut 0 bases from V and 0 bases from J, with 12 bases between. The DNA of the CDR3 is TGTGCCAGCAGTTACTCGTCGGGGGGCCGCTCCTACGAGCAGTACTTC. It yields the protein CASSYSSGGRSYEQYF.

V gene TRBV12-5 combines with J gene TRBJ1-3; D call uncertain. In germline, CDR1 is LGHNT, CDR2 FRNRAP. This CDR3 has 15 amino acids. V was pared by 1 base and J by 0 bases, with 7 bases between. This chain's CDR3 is CASGLGALSGNTIYF. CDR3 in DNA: TGTGCTAGTGGTTTGGGGGCCCTCTCTGGAAACACCATATATTTT.

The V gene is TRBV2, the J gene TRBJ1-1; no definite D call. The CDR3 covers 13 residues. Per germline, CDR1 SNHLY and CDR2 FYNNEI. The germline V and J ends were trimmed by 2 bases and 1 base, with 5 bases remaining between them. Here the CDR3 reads CASSELGNTEAFF. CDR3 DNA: TGTGCCAGCAGTGAACTGGGGAACACTGAAGCTTTCTTT.